Following are 21 T cell receptor beta chains from one sample sequenced in a study of T cells in localized non-small cell lung cancer. Sequencing was performed with immunoSEQ multiplex PCR; in TCRdb, only in-frame clones are kept and a portion is missing. The sample has 30,000 to 40,000 clones; 70% to 90% are singletons. The sample was peripheral blood mononuclear cells, taken before any cancer treatment. The source of these receptors is a male donor at least 60 years old with stage II lung adenocarcinoma.

CDR3 region: CASSLGGVQFF. CDR3 bases: TGTGCCAGCAGCTTGGGTGGGGTGCAGTTCTTC. The chain carries TRBV5-6 and TRBJ2-1; D ambiguous. Germline V gene sequence: CDR1 SGHDT, CDR2 YYEEEE. CDR3 length: 11 amino acids. Trimming stripped 0 bases from V and 12 bases from J, with 7 bases between.

The chain joins TRBV13 to TRBJ2-5; 8 nucleotides line up with TRBD1. V gave up 4 bases and J gave up 5 bases; unmatched junction bases: 6. The germline gives CDR1 PRHDT, CDR2 FYEKMQ (reference sequence). The CDR3 covers 14 residues. The CDR3 reads CASSSNRGSETQYF. In DNA form, the CDR3 reads TGTGCCAGCAGCTCGAACAGGGGGTCGGAGACCCAGTACTTC. Filled out from reference TRBV13 and TRBJ2-5, the complete variable domain reads AAGVIQSPRHLIKEKRETATLKCYPIPRHDTVYWYQQGPGQDPQFLISFYEKMQSDKGSIPDRFSAQQFSDYHSELNMSSLELGDSALYFCASSSNRGSETQYFGPGTRLLVL.

The chain joins TRBV6-5 to TRBJ2-7; D might be TRBD2 (6 bases). With 4 bases removed from V and 7 bases from J, the gap between germline ends came to 14 bases. Germline CDR1 and CDR2: MNHEY and SVGAGI. The CDR3 runs 13 residues. In DNA form, the CDR3 reads TGTGCCAGCAGTTGGGACTCCCTGGGAGAGCAGTACTTC. Residues: CASSWDSLGEQYF.

The rearrangement uses TRBV5-1 and TRBJ2-7, with 9 bases that match TRBD1. V shed 4 bases and J 7 bases; nucleotides not matched to a gene: 6. Germline V lookup: CDR1 SGHRS, CDR2 YFSETQ. This CDR3 has 13 residues. The DNA for the CDR3 is TGCGCCAGCAGCCGGGGACAGGGCGGGGAGCAGTACTTC. As protein: CASSRGQGGEQYF.

This clone has a handful of counts. The chain couples TRBV6-1 to TRBJ2-1, with D unclear. Deletions cut 11 bases from V and 4 bases from J, with 21 bases between. The CDR3 sequence is 15 residues long. Germline CDR1 is MNHNS and CDR2 is SASEGT. The CDR3 nucleotides read TGTGCCTGTAGCCAAAGGCTCGACGCATACAATGAGCAGTTCTTC. Amino acids: CACSQRLDAYNEQFF.

This clone was counted once. The J gene is TRBJ2-3, the V gene TRBV2; no clear D. Trimming pared 8 bases from V and 5 bases from J, leaving 8 bases between. CDR3 size: 11 residues. The germline gives CDR1 SNHLY, CDR2 FYNNEI. CDR3 protein: CASAPRDTQYF. DNA of the CDR3: TGTGCCAGCGCCCCTCGAGATACGCAGTATTTT.

The chain links TRBV5-4 to TRBJ2-3; TRBD2 aligns across 14 bases. V lost 6 bases and J lost 4; bases outside the gene matches: 10. There are 17 residues in the CDR3. CDR1 and CDR2 (germline): SGHNT, YYREEE (reference sequence). The CDR3 protein is CASIPGGLAGVADTQYF. CDR3 nucleotides: TGTGCCAGCATCCCTGGGGGACTAGCGGGAGTCGCAGATACGCAGTATTTT.

The gene calls are TRBV7-6 and TRBJ2-2; 7 bases are a match to TRBD1. Germline CDR1 SGHVS, CDR2 FNYEAQ. Trimming cost V 3 bases and J 5 bases; bases outside gene matches: 0. CDR3 length: 13 amino acids. This CDR3 is CASSLGQTGELFF. The CDR3 DNA reads as TGTGCCAGCAGCTTGGGACAGACCGGGGAGCTGTTTTTT. Full variable domain (rest looked up from reference TRBV7-6 and TRBJ2-2): GAGVSQSPRYKVTKRGQDVALRCDPISGHVSLYWYRQALGQGPEFLTYFNYEAQQDKSGLPNDRFSAERPEGSISTLTIQRTEQRDSAMYRCASSLGQTGELFFGEGSRLTVL.

The genes are TRBV19 and TRBJ2-1; 8 bases match TRBD2. J was trimmed by 2 bases and V by 1 base; bases with no gene match: 7. This CDR3 region has 17 residues. CDR1 is LNHDA, CDR2 SQIVND, per germline (reference sequence). Here the CDR3 DNA reads TGTGCCAGTAGTATAGCCCCCACTAGCGGACCCTACAATGAGCAGTTCTTC. Amino acid sequence: CASSIAPTSGPYNEQFF.

Only a few counts were recorded for this clone. The rearrangement joins TRBV5-1 to TRBJ2-1; TRBD2 aligns across 14 bases. CDR1 is SGHRS and CDR2 is YFSETQ in the germline V gene. V was pared by 5 bases and J by 9 bases, with 4 bases of the junction left unmatched. The CDR3 extends over 14 amino acids. CDR3 sequence reads: CASSRTSGRLEQFF. The CDR3 bases are TGCGCCAGCAGTAGGACTAGCGGGAGGCTTGAGCAGTTCTTC.

This clone was detected once. This chain connects TRBV4-1 to TRBJ2-7; no firm D call. The CDR3 contains 14 residues. Trimming left V 1 base short and J 6 bases short, with 13 bases between. The germline CDR1 and CDR2 sequences are MGHRA and YSYEKL. This CDR3 reads CASSQGTLRAEQYF. CDR3 DNA: TGCGCCAGCAGCCAAGGAACGTTACGAGCCGAGCAGTACTTC.

The chain recombines TRBV28 with TRBJ1-4, with D possibly being TRBD1 (5 bases). Germline loops: CDR1 MDHEN, CDR2 SYDVKM. With 5 bases removed from V and 4 bases from J, the gap between germline ends came to 14 bases. The CDR3 consists of 15 residues. The CDR3: CASSTSGGGNEKLFF. CDR3 in DNA: TGTGCCAGCAGTACCTCCGGGGGTGGTAATGAAAAACTGTTTTTT.

The rearrangement links TRBV6-1 to TRBJ2-3; the match to TRBD2 covers 7 bases. J lost 2 bases, V lost 6 bases, and 5 bases had no gene match. The germline gives CDR1 MNHNS, CDR2 SASEGT. The CDR3 consists of 14 residues. The CDR3: CASRRERSTDTQYF. The CDR3 bases are TGTGCCAGCAGGCGGGAGAGGTCCACAGATACGCAGTATTTT.

This chain uses TRBV7-2 with TRBJ2-5; no clear D gene. Germline V gene data show CDR1 as SGHTA and CDR2 as FQGNSA. The V and J ends lost 4 bases and 0 bases respectively, with 3 bases between them. This CDR3 has 12 residues. The CDR3 reads CASSSHQETQYF. In nucleotides, the CDR3 is TGTGCCAGCAGCTCTCACCAAGAGACCCAGTACTTC.

This clone was counted only a few times. This chain uses TRBV7-9 with TRBJ2-2; D gene ambiguous. Germline-derived CDR1 and CDR2 are SEHNR and FQNEAQ (reference sequence). The CDR3 loop spans 18 amino acids. V lost 2 bases and J 1 base, leaving 17 bases between the germline ends. The CDR3 here is CASSLPARQALNTGELFF. The CDR3, as DNA: TGTGCCAGCAGCTTACCCGCCCGGCAGGCCCTGAACACCGGGGAGCTGTTTTTT. Together with reference TRBV7-9 and TRBJ2-2, the CDR3 gives the full variable domain: DTGVSQNPRHKITKRGQNVTFRCDPISEHNRLYWYRQTLGQGPEFLTYFQNEAQLEKSRLLSDRFSAERPKGSFSTLEIQRTEQGDSAMYLCASSLPARQALNTGELFFGEGSRLTVL.

The chain carries TRBV28 and TRBJ2-3, with TRBD2 matching 8 bases. This CDR3 region has 14 residues. V was pared by 5 bases and J by 5 bases, with 6 bases of the junction left unmatched. Germline lookup yields CDR1 MDHEN and CDR2 SYDVKM. Here the CDR3 reads CASSPRLALDTQYF. The CDR3 bases are TGTGCCAGCAGTCCCAGACTAGCGTTAGATACGCAGTATTTT.

This clone has a single count. This chain links TRBV16 with TRBJ1-3; D unclear. This CDR3 region has 15 residues. Trimming pared 0 bases from V and 3 bases from J, leaving 9 bases between. The germline gives CDR1 KGHSY, CDR2 FQNENV. The CDR3 loop is CASSQSGRDGNTIYF. Written as DNA, the CDR3 is TGTGCCAGCAGCCAATCGGGGAGAGATGGAAACACCATATATTTT.

The V call is TRBV2, the J call TRBJ1-1; a possible D gene is TRBD1 (5 bases). With 7 bases removed from V and 0 bases from J, the gap between germline ends came to 12 bases. Per the germline V gene, CDR1 is SNHLY and CDR2 is FYNNEI. CDR3 length: 14 residues. CDR3 sequence (DNA): TGTGCCAGCATATCCCCGACAGTGAACACTGAAGCTTTCTTT. Protein product: CASISPTVNTEAFF.

This chain connects TRBV7-3 to TRBJ1-1; no clear D. CDR3 size: 18 residues. From germline, CDR1 is SGHTA and CDR2 FQGTGA. The V and J ends lost 5 bases and 0 bases respectively, with 22 bases between them. The CDR3: CASSPSPLWGGLNTEAFF. The CDR3 DNA is TGTGCCAGCAGCCCTAGCCCCCTGTGGGGAGGCCTGAACACTGAAGCTTTCTTT.

J is TRBJ2-7 and V is TRBV6-6, with 8 bases aligning to TRBD2. Germline assignment: CDR1 MNHNY and CDR2 SVGAGI (reference sequence). This CDR3 has 15 residues. The V and J ends lost 6 bases and 1 base, in that order; junction bases with no gene match: 8. The CDR3 nucleotides read TGTGCCAGCAGGGCCGCTAGCGGGCCTTCCTACGAGCAGTACTTC. This translates into CASRAASGPSYEQYF.

DNA for the CDR3: TGTGCCAGCAGCTGGCGGGACAGGGAGCCTACGCAGTATTTT. Amino acid sequence: CASSWRDREPTQYF. The rearrangement links TRBV5-6 to TRBJ2-3; 9 bases match TRBD1. The CDR3 runs to 14 residues. J lost 8 bases, V lost 3 bases, and 7 bases had no gene match. The germline V gene has CDR1 SGHDT and CDR2 YYEEEE.